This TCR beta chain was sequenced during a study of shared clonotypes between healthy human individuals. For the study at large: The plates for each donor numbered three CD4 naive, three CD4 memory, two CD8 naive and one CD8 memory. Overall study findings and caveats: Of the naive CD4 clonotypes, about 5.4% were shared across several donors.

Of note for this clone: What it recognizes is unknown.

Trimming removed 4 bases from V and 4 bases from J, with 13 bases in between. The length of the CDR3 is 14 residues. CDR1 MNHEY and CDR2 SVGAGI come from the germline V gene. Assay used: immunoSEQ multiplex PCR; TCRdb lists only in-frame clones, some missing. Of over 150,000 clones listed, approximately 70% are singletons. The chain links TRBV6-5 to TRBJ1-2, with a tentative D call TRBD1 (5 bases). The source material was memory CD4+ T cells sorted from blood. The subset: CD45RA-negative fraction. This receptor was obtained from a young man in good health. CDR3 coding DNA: TGTGCCAGCAGTTGGGCCGACAGCCCCTATGGCTACACCTTC. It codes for CASSWADSPYGYTF.